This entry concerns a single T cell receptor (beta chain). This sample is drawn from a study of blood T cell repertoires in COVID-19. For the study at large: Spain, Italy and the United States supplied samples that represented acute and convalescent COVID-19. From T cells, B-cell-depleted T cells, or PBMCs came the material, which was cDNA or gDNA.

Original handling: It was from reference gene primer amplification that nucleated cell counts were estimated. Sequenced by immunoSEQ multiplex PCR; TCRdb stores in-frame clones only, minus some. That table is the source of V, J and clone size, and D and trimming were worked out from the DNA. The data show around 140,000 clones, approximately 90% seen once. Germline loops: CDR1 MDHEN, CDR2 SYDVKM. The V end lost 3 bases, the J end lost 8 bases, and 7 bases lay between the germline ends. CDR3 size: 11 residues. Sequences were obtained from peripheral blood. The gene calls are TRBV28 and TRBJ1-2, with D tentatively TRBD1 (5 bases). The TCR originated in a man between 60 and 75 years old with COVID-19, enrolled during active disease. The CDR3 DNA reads TGTGCCAGCAGTTTTTGGGGCGGCTACACCTTC. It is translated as CASSFWGGYTF.